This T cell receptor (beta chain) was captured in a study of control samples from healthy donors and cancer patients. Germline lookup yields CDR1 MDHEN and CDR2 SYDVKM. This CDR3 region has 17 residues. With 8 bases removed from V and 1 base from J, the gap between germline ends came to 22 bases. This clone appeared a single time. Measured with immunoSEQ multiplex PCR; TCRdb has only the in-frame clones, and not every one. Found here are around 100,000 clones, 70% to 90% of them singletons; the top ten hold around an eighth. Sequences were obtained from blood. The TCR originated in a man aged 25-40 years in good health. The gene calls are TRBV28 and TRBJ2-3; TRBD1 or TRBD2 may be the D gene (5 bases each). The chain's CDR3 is CASASGATRVGTDTQYF. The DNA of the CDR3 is TGTGCCAGCGCTTCCGGGGCAACCCGAGTCGGCACAGATACGCAGTATTTT.